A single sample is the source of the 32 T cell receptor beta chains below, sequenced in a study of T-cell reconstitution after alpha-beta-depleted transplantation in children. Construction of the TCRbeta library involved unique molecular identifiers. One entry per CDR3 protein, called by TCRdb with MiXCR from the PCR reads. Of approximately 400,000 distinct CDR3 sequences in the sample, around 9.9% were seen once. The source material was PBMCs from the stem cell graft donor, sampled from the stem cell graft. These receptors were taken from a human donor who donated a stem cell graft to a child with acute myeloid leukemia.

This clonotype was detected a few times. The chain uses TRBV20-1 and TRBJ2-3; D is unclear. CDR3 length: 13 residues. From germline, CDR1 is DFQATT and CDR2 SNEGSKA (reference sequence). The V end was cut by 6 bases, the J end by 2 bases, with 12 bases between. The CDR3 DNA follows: TGCAGTGCCCATTCCCCGAACACAGATACGCAGTATTTT. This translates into CSAHSPNTDTQYF.

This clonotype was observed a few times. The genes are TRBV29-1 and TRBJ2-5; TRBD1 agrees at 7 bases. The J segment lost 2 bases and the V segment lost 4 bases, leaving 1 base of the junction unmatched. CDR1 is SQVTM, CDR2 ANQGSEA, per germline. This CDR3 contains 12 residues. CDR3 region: CSVVTGQETQYF. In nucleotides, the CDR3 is TGCAGCGTTGTGACAGGGCAAGAGACCCAGTACTTC. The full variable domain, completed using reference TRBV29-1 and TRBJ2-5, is SAVISQKPSRDICQRGTSLTIQCQVDSQVTMMFWYRQQPGQSLTLIATANQGSEATYESGFVIDKFPISRPNLTFSTLTVSNMSPEDSSIYLCSVVTGQETQYFGPGTRLLVL.

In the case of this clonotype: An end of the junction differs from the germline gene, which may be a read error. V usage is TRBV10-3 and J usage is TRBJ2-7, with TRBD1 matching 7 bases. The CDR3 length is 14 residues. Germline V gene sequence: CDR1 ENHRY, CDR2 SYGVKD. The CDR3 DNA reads TGTGCCATCCGTGAAGGGGGCGGATCGTACGAGCAGTACTTC. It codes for CAIREGGGSYEQYF.

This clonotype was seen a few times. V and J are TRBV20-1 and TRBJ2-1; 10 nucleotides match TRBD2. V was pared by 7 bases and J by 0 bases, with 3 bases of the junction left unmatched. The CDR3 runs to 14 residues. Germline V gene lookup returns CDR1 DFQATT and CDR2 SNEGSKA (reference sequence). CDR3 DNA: TGCAGTGTTAAGCGGGGGGGCTCCTACAATGAGCAGTTCTTC. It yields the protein CSVKRGGSYNEQFF.

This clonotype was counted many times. CDR3 bases: TGTGCCAGCAGCCAAGATTGGGGAAACACCGGGGAGCTGTTTTTT. Its translation is CASSQDWGNTGELFF. The V gene is TRBV14, the J gene TRBJ2-2; D unclear. Looked up from germline, CDR1 is SGHDN and CDR2 is FVKESK. The CDR3 spans 15 residues. Trimming left V 0 bases short and J 2 bases short, with 7 bases between.

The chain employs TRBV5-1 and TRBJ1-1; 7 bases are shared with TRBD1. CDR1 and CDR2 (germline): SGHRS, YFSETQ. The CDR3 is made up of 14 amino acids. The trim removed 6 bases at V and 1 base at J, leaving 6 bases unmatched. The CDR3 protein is CASTTGQKNTEAFF. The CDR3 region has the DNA TGCGCCAGCACAACGGGACAGAAGAACACTGAAGCTTTCTTT.

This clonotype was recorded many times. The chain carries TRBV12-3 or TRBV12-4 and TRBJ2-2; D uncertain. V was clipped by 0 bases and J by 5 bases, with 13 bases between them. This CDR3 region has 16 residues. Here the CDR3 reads CASSLALTTATGELFF. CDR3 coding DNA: TGTGCCAGCAGTTTAGCCCTGACAACAGCTACCGGGGAGCTGTTTTTT.

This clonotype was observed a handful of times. CDR3 sequence reads: CSEDRANGYTF. The CDR3 nucleotides read TGCAGCGAGGACAGGGCCAATGGCTACACCTTC. V gene TRBV29-1 combines with J gene TRBJ1-2; 8 bases fit TRBD1. The CDR3 loop spans 11 amino acids. Trimming at V came to 7 bases and at J to 6 bases, leaving 4 bases not matched to a gene. Germline CDR1 is SQVTM and CDR2 is ANQGSEA. The variable domain in full, completed from reference TRBV29-1 and TRBJ1-2, reads SAVISQKPSRDICQRGTSLTIQCQVDSQVTMMFWYRQQPGQSLTLIATANQGSEATYESGFVIDKFPISRPNLTFSTLTVSNMSPEDSSIYLCSEDRANGYTFGSGTRLTVV.

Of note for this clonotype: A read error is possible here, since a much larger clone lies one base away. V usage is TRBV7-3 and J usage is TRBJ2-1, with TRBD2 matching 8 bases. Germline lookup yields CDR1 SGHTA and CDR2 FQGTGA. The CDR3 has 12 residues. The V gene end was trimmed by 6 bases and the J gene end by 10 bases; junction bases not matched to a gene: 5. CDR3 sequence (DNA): TGTGCCAGCAGACTAGCGGCACAAGAGCAGTTCTTC. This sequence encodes CASRLAAQEQFF.

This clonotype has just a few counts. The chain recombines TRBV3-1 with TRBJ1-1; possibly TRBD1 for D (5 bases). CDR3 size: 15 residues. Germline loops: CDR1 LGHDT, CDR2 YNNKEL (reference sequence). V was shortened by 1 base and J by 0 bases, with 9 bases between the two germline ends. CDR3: CASSQGQIMNTEAFF. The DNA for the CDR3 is TGTGCCAGCAGCCAAGGACAGATCATGAACACTGAAGCTTTCTTT.

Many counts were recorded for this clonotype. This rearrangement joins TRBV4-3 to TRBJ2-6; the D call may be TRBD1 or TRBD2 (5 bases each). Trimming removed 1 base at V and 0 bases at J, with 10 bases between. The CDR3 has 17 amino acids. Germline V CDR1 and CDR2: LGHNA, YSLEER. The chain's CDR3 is CASSQAGGGSGANVLTF. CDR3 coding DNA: TGCGCCAGCAGCCAAGCAGGTGGGGGCTCTGGGGCCAACGTCCTGACTTTC.

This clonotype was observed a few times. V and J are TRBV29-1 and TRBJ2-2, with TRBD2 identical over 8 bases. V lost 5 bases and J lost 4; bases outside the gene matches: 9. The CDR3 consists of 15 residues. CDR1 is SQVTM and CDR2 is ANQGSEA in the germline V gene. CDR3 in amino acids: CSVTSGLLGTGELFF. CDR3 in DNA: TGCAGCGTTACTAGCGGCTTACTTGGCACCGGGGAGCTGTTTTTT.

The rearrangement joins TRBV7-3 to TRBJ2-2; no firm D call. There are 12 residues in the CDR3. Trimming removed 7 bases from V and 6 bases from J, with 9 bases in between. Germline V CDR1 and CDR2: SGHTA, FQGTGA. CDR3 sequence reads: CASTPGSGELFF. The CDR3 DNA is TGTGCCAGCACCCCGGGTTCCGGGGAGCTGTTTTTT.

The CDR3 region is CASSPEDSTEKLFF. DNA for the CDR3: TGTGCCAGCTCACCAGAGGACAGTACTGAAAAACTGTTTTTT. The chain carries TRBV18 and TRBJ1-4; tentatively, D is TRBD1 (6 bases). This CDR3 has 14 residues. Germline lookup yields CDR1 KGHSH and CDR2 LQKENI. Trimming removed 2 bases at V and 7 bases at J, with 11 bases between. Looking up the rest from reference TRBV18 and TRBJ1-4 gives the full variable domain: NAGVMQNPRHLVRRRGQEARLRCSPMKGHSHVYWYRQLPEEGLKFMVYLQKENIIDESGMPKERFSAEFPKEGPSILRIQQVVRGDSAAYFCASSPEDSTEKLFFGSGTQLSVL.

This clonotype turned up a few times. CDR3 DNA: TGTGCCAGCACCCCGACTAGCGGGGGGGCTATTGAGCAGTTCTTC. As protein: CASTPTSGGAIEQFF. V is TRBV12-3 or TRBV12-4 and J is TRBJ2-1, with 14 nucleotides matching TRBD2. The CDR3 has 15 amino acids. The ends lost 7 bases at V and 9 bases at J; junction bases unmatched: 8.

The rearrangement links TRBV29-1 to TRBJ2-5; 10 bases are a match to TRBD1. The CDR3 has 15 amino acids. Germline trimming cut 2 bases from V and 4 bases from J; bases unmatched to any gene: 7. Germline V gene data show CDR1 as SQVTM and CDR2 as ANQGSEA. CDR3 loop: CSVETDRGRAETQYF. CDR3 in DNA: TGCAGCGTTGAAACAGACAGGGGGCGAGCAGAGACCCAGTACTTC.

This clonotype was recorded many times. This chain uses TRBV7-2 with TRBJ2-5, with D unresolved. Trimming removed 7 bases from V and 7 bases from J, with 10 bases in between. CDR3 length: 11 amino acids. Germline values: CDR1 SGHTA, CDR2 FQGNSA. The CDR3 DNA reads TGTGCCAGCACCCCTGGCGGGACCCAGTACTTC. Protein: CASTPGGTQYF.

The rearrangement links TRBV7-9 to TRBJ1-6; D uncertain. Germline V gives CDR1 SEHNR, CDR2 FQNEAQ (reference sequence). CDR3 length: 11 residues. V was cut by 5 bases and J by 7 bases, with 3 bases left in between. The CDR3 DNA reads TGTGCCAGCAGCCAAAATTCACCCCTCCACTTT. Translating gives CASSQNSPLHF.

CDR3: CSARLSTEAFF. The CDR3, as DNA: TGCAGTGCTAGACTTAGCACTGAAGCTTTCTTT. The chain combines TRBV20-1 with TRBJ1-1; D is uncertain. Germline values: CDR1 DFQATT, CDR2 SNEGSKA (reference sequence). The CDR3 sequence is 11 residues long. Trimming stripped 2 bases from V and 4 bases from J, with 5 bases between.

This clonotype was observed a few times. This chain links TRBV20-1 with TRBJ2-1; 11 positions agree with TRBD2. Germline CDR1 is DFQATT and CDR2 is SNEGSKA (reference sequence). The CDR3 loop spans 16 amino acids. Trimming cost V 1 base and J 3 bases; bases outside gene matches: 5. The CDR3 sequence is CSARGGTSGDYNEQFF. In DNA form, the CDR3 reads TGCAGTGCTAGAGGAGGGACTAGCGGAGACTACAATGAGCAGTTCTTC.

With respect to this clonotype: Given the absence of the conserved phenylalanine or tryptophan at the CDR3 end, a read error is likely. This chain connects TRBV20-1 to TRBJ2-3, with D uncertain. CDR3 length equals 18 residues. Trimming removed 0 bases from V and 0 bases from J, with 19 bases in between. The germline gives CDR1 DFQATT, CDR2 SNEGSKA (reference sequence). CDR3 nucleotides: TGCAGTGCTAGAGACCCCCGGGCAGACCCTATTAGCACAGATACGCAGTATTTA. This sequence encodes CSARDPRADPISTDTQYL.

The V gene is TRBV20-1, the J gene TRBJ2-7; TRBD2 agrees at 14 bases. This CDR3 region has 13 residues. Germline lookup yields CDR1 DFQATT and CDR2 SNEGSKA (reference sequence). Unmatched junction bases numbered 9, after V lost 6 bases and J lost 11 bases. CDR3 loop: CSAAPGLAGEEYF. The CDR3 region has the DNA TGCAGTGCCGCCCCGGGACTAGCGGGAGAGGAGTACTTC.

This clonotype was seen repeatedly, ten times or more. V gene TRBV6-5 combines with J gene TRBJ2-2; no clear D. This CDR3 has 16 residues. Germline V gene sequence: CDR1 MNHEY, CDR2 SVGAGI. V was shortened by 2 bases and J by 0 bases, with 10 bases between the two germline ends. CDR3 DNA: TGTGCCAGCAGTTACGGAATTAGCACGAACACCGGGGAGCTGTTTTTT. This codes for CASSYGISTNTGELFF.

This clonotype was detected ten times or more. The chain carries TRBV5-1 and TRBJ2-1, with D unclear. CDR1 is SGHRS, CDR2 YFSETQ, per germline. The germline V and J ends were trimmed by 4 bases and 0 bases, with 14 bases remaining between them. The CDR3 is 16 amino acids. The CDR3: CASSPKDGNSYNEQFF. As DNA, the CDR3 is TGCGCCAGCAGCCCCAAGGACGGCAACTCCTACAATGAGCAGTTCTTC.

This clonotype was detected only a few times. CDR3 in amino acids: CASSFIGAFSQPQHF. CDR3 nucleotides: TGTGCCAGCAGTTTCATTGGTGCCTTCAGTCAGCCCCAGCATTTT. This rearrangement joins TRBV27 to TRBJ1-5; D gene uncertain. The CDR3 totals 15 residues. The germline V and J ends were trimmed by 3 bases and 6 bases, with 15 bases remaining between them. Germline lookup yields CDR1 MNHEY and CDR2 SMNVEV (reference sequence).

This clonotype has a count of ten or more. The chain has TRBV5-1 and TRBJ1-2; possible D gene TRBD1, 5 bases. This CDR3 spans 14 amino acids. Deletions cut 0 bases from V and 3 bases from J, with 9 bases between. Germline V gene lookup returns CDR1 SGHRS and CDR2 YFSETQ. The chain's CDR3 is CASSLGGRDYGYTF. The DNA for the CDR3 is TGCGCCAGCAGCTTGGGGGGCAGGGACTATGGCTACACCTTC.

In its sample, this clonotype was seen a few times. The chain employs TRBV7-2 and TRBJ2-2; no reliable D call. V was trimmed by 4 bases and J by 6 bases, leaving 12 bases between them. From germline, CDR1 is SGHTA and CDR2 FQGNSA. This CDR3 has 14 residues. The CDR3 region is CASSSDPAPGELFF. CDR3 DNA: TGTGCCAGCAGCTCAGACCCAGCCCCCGGGGAGCTGTTTTTT.

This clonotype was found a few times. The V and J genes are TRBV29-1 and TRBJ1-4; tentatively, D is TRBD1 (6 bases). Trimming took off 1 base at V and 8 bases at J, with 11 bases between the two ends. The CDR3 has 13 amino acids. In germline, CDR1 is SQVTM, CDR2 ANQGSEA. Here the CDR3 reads CSVEGTVGEKLFF. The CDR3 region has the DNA TGCAGCGTTGAAGGGACAGTTGGGGAAAAACTGTTTTTT.

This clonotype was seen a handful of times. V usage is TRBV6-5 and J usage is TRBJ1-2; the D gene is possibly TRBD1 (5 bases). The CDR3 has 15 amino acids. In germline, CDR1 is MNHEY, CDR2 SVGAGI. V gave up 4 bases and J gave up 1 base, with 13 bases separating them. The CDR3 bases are TGTGCCAGCAGTTCCCCTGTGGGGCGTAACTATGGCTACACCTTC. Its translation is CASSSPVGRNYGYTF.

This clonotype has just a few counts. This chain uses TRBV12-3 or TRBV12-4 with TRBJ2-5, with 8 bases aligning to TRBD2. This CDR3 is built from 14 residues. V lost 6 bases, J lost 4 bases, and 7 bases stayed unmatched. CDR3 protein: CASSVAGTRETQYF. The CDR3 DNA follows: TGTGCCAGCAGCGTAGCGGGGACTCGAGAGACCCAGTACTTC.

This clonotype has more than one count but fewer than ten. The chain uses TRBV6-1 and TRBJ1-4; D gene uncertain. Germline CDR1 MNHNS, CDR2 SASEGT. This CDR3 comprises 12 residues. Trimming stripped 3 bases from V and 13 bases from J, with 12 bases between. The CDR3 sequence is CASSERSAGLFF. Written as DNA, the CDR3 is TGTGCCAGCAGTGAGAGGAGCGCGGGACTGTTTTTT.

The CDR3 region is CASTDRVDGYTF. The DNA for the CDR3 is TGTGCCAGCACGGACAGGGTGGATGGCTACACCTTC. The genes are TRBV6-6 and TRBJ1-2, with TRBD1 matching 8 bases. This CDR3 comprises 12 residues. Germline CDR1 reads MNHNY; CDR2 reads SVGAGI (reference sequence). Trimming at V came to 7 bases and at J to 6 bases, leaving 4 bases not matched to a gene.